This T cell receptor (beta chain) was obtained from a study of blood T cell repertoires in COVID-19. Those who participated ranged in age from about 18 to 89 years and resided in about 24 US areas. Two negative PCRs, clearance, or symptom resolution characterized the recovered Cohort 3 donors. Using immunoSEQ multiplex PCR, the repertoire was profiled, and TCRdb retains in-frame clones only, with some absent. The sample includes 300,000 to 450,000 clones, over 75% of them seen just once. The source is a man aged 18 to 29 who had recovered from COVID-19. The sequenced sample was PBMCs or T cells enriched from blood (not recorded which).

CDR3 residues: CASSSEGVGYTF. The CDR3 DNA is TGTGCCAGCAGTTCAGAAGGGGTTGGCTACACCTTC. The rearrangement links TRBV6-2 or TRBV6-3 to TRBJ1-2, with D possibly being TRBD1 (5 bases). The V end was cut by 4 bases, the J end by 7 bases, with 10 bases between. This CDR3 has 12 residues. Germline V gene lookup returns CDR1 MNHEY and CDR2 SVGEGT.